This entry lists 21 T cell receptor beta chains sequenced from one sample in a study of CD8 T cells in Susac syndrome. With random hexamers, reverse transcription was performed on about 0.5 to 1 ug of RNA. Each CDR3 protein gets one entry after TCRdb re-called the immunoSEQ multiplex PCR reads with MiXCR. The data hold fewer than 80,000 distinct CDR3 sequences, with 94% observed a single time. Specimen: CD8+ T cells from PBMCs. These receptors were taken from a human donor with Susac syndrome.

The rearrangement links TRBV4-3 to TRBJ2-1, with TRBD2 identical over 7 bases. Germline V lookup: CDR1 LGHNA, CDR2 YSLEER. The CDR3 sequence is 17 residues long. V trimming: 0 bases; J trimming: 5 bases; junction bases outside the gene matches: 10. CDR3 nucleotide sequence: TGCGCCAGCAGCCAAGATGGTGGGGGGGGGACCGACAATGAGCAGTTCTTC. It encodes CASSQDGGGGTDNEQFF.

The chain has TRBV5-1 and TRBJ2-7, with TRBD2 as a possible D gene (5 bases). Per germline, CDR1 SGHRS and CDR2 YFSETQ. V lost 0 bases and J 7 bases, leaving 8 bases between the germline ends. CDR3 length: 12 residues. The DNA of the CDR3 is TGCGCCAGCAGCTTGGTCGGGGAAGAGCAGTACTTC. Protein sequence: CASSLVGEEQYF.

The chain combines TRBV14 with TRBJ2-7; D is undetermined. Trimming took 1 base from V and 3 from J, leaving 7 bases between them. Germline V gene sequence: CDR1 SGHDN, CDR2 FVKESK. The CDR3 extends over 13 amino acids. The CDR3 DNA reads TGTGCCAGCAGCCAAGGTCATGGCTACGAGCAGTACTTC. Its translation: CASSQGHGYEQYF.

The gene calls are TRBV7-9 and TRBJ2-2; TRBD1 might be the D (6 bases). Germline loops: CDR1 SEHNR, CDR2 FQNEAQ (reference sequence). The CDR3 spans 15 residues. V gave up 4 bases and J gave up 5 bases, with 14 bases separating them. CDR3 in DNA: TGTGCCAGCAGCTACCAGACAGGTCTGACCGGGGAGCTGTTTTTT. It is translated as CASSYQTGLTGELFF.

The count of this clonotype is one. The chain joins TRBV18 to TRBJ1-2; TRBD1 matches at 8 bases. This CDR3 has 12 amino acids. V trimming: 6 bases; J trimming: 9 bases; junction bases outside the gene matches: 6. Per germline, CDR1 KGHSH and CDR2 LQKENI. The CDR3 sequence: CASSTDRVRYTF. CDR3 sequence (DNA): TGTGCCAGCTCCACGGACAGGGTACGCTACACCTTC. The variable domain in full, with the rest retrieved from reference TRBV18 and TRBJ1-2, is NAGVMQNPRHLVRRRGQEARLRCSPMKGHSHVYWYRQLPEEGLKFMVYLQKENIIDESGMPKERFSAEFPKEGPSILRIQQVVRGDSAAYFCASSTDRVRYTFGSGTRLTVV.

This chain links TRBV13 with TRBJ2-3; TRBD2 matches 14 bases. The CDR3 is 16 residues long. Germline CDR1 and CDR2: PRHDT and FYEKMQ (reference sequence). The V and J ends lost 4 bases and 1 base, in that order; junction bases with no gene match: 1. DNA for the CDR3: TGTGCCAGCAGCTCGGGACTAGCGGGGGGCACAGATACGCAGTATTTT. It yields the protein CASSSGLAGGTDTQYF.

The chain combines TRBV20-1 with TRBJ2-1, with 8 positions matching TRBD2. This CDR3 has 14 amino acids. Germline values: CDR1 DFQATT, CDR2 SNEGSKA (reference sequence). V shed 6 bases and J 1 base; nucleotides not matched to a gene: 5. The DNA for the CDR3 is TGCAGTGCGGAGCGGGGGTTTTCCTACAATGAGCAGTTCTTC. Protein product: CSAERGFSYNEQFF.

This chain links TRBV2 with TRBJ2-3; 9 bases agree with TRBD2. The CDR3 contains 16 residues. The trim removed 1 base at V and 6 bases at J, leaving 8 bases unmatched. Per germline, CDR1 SNHLY and CDR2 FYNNEI. The CDR3 DNA is TGTGCCAGCAGTGAAGGCCTAGCGGGAATTGTGGATACGCAGTATTTT. The encoded protein is CASSEGLAGIVDTQYF.

J is TRBJ2-7 and V is TRBV27; D is possibly TRBD1 (6 bases). This CDR3 has 14 amino acids. V lost 1 base to trimming and J lost 7 bases, with 14 bases between them. Germline V gene lookup returns CDR1 MNHEY and CDR2 SMNVEV (reference sequence). In DNA form, the CDR3 reads TGTGCCAGCAGTTTATTGATAAGGGGACAAGAGCAGTACTTC. Protein: CASSLLIRGQEQYF.

In this sample, this clonotype turned up a few times. The chain combines TRBV12-3 or TRBV12-4 with TRBJ2-7; TRBD2 aligns across 10 bases. Trimming cost V 6 bases and J 4 bases; bases outside gene matches: 12. The CDR3 sequence is 16 residues long. The CDR3 here is CASSPVPGLAFYEQYF. CDR3 sequence (DNA): TGTGCCAGCAGCCCCGTTCCGGGACTAGCGTTTTACGAGCAGTACTTC.

J is TRBJ1-5 and V is TRBV28; weak D call: TRBD1 (6 bases). Germline V gene sequence: CDR1 MDHEN, CDR2 SYDVKM. V lost 10 bases to trimming and J lost 2 bases, with 12 bases between them. The CDR3 sequence is 13 residues long. CDR3 coding DNA: TGTGCCATCAGGGGAGGGGGCAATCAGCCCCAGCATTTT. Translation: CAIRGGGNQPQHF.

The gene calls are TRBV4-1 and TRBJ2-7, with D tentatively TRBD1 (7 bases). Germline loops: CDR1 MGHRA, CDR2 YSYEKL. The CDR3 runs 17 residues. V was pared by 1 base and J by 4 bases, with 20 bases between. In DNA, the CDR3 is TGCGCCAGCAGCCAAGGGGTCGGCGGGACAGAACCTTACGAGCAGTACTTC. Translating it yields CASSQGVGGTEPYEQYF.

The V gene is TRBV24-1, the J gene TRBJ1-2; D not resolved. V was trimmed by 4 bases and J by 7 bases, leaving 9 bases between them. Germline values: CDR1 KGHDR, CDR2 SFDVKD. The CDR3 sequence is 12 residues long. CDR3: CATSEQKGGYTF. CDR3 nucleotides: TGTGCCACCAGTGAGCAGAAGGGTGGCTACACCTTC.

The rearrangement joins TRBV7-8 to TRBJ2-1; 10 bases are a match to TRBD2. The V and J ends lost 8 bases and 4 bases, in that order; junction bases with no gene match: 5. Germline V gives CDR1 SGHVS, CDR2 FQNEAQ. The CDR3 is 14 residues long. This chain's CDR3 is CASLLAGSYNEQFF. The DNA for the CDR3 is TGTGCCAGCTTACTAGCGGGGAGTTACAATGAGCAGTTCTTC.

The chain employs TRBV20-1 and TRBJ1-1, with D unresolved. Germline assignment: CDR1 DFQATT and CDR2 SNEGSKA (reference sequence). V lost 6 bases and J 10 bases, leaving 12 bases between the germline ends. The CDR3 spans 10 residues. CDR3: CSAWFEGAFF. CDR3 nucleotide sequence: TGCAGTGCCTGGTTCGAGGGAGCTTTCTTT.

The J gene is TRBJ2-1, the V gene TRBV29-1; 9 positions agree with TRBD2. CDR3 length: 14 amino acids. Germline assignment: CDR1 SQVTM and CDR2 ANQGSEA. V shed 4 bases, J shed 6 bases, and the junction held 7 bases outside the gene matches. The CDR3 nucleotides read TGCAGCGTTGCCGCGGGGGGGCAAGGCAATGAGCAGTTCTTC. Translated: CSVAAGGQGNEQFF.

The DNA for the CDR3 is TGTGCCAGCAGCGTAGAGGGGGGCGAAGTTGGCGGGGAGCTGTTTTTT. Translated, it gives CASSVEGGEVGGELFF. The chain uses TRBV9 and TRBJ2-2; D possibly matches TRBD1 or TRBD2 (6 bases each). The V end lost 0 bases, the J end lost 7 bases, and 16 bases lay between the germline ends. CDR1 and CDR2 from the germline V gene are SGDLS and YYNGEE. This CDR3 region has 16 residues.

This chain uses TRBV29-1 with TRBJ2-7; possible D gene TRBD2, 6 bases. V shed 4 bases and J shed 4 bases, with 14 bases lying between them. The CDR3 loop spans 13 amino acids. Germline V CDR1 and CDR2: SQVTM, ANQGSEA. CDR3 coding DNA: TGCAGCGTTGCGGGCGGGGCCTTTTACGAGCAGTACTTC. Translated, it gives CSVAGGAFYEQYF.

The genes are TRBV9 and TRBJ1-2; 7 positions match TRBD1. The germline gives CDR1 SGDLS, CDR2 YYNGEE. V lost 4 bases and J lost 6; bases outside the gene matches: 3. CDR3 size: 12 residues. CDR3 sequence (DNA): TGTGCCAGCAGCTACAGGGGCAATGGCTACACCTTC. This sequence encodes CASSYRGNGYTF.

V is TRBV19 and J is TRBJ2-2; D unclear. CDR1 is LNHDA, CDR2 SQIVND, per germline (reference sequence). Trimming cost V 7 bases and J 7 bases, with 13 bases left between them. The CDR3 extends over 13 amino acids. The CDR3 DNA sequence: TGTGCCAGTACGATGTGGGTTAGCGGGGAGCTGTTTTTT. This sequence encodes CASTMWVSGELFF. The full variable domain, in which reference TRBV19 and TRBJ2-2 provide the parts outside the CDR3, is DGGITQSPKYLFRKEGQNVTLSCEQNLNHDAMYWYRQDPGQGLRLIYYSQIVNDFQKGDIAEGYSVSREKKESFPLTVTSAQKNPTAFYLCASTMWVSGELFFGEGSRLTVL.

The CDR3 DNA follows: TGCGCCAGCAGCCAAGATAGCGGACACTCCTACAATGAGCAGTTCTTC. Translation gives CASSQDSGHSYNEQFF. The rearrangement joins TRBV4-1 to TRBJ2-1; D possibly corresponds to TRBD2 (6 bases). This CDR3 contains 16 residues. The germline gives CDR1 MGHRA, CDR2 YSYEKL. V was clipped by 0 bases and J by 0 bases, with 9 bases between them.